These T cell receptor beta chains were read from a single sample in a study of T cell repertoires in cytomegalovirus infection. Each CDR3 protein gets one entry after TCRdb re-called the reads with MiXCR. The table lists around 81,000 distinct CDR3 sequences, roughly 39% of them singletons. Antigens for these TCRs are unknown. Sequenced here: CD8+ T cells from cultured PBMCs, sampled from culture after CMV antigen stimulation. These receptors were taken from a human donor in good health (CMV status not recorded). Some clones in this sample may be carry-over from other donors' samples. Each CDR3 is given with its conserved first and last residue. A D gene is named only where the DNA matches it firmly. A row's size may be missing; if present it is once, few, many or a size class.

j_gene	d_gene	v_gene	abundance	CDR3aa	CDR3nt
TRBJ2-5	TRBD1	TRBV23-1	many	CASSQPGQGRQTQYF	TGCGCCAGCAGTCAACCGGGACAGGGGAGACAGACCCAGTACTTC
TRBJ2-5	.	TRBV6-2/TRBV6-3	.	CASRTQGMRETQYF	TGTGCCAGCAGGACACAGGGTATGCGAGAGACCCAGTACTTC
TRBJ2-3	.	TRBV7-8	.	CASSHERVGAADTQYF	TGTGCCAGCAGCCACGAACGGGTGGGGGCGGCTGATACGCAGTATTTT
TRBJ1-5	TRBD1	TRBV6-5	.	CASDGTGNQPQHF	TGTGCCAGCGATGGGACAGGGAATCAGCCCCAGCATTTT
TRBJ2-1	.	TRBV5-1	.	CASSLRQGSYNEQFF	TGCGCCAGCAGCTTGCGGCAGGGAAGCTACAATGAGCAGTTCTTC
TRBJ1-1	.	TRBV6-2/TRBV6-3	large	CASSYEFPNTEAFF	TGTGCCAGCAGTTACGAGTTTCCGAACACTGAAGCTTTCTTT
TRBJ1-4	TRBD1	TRBV11-2	.	CASSRNRGYEKLFF	TGTGCCAGCAGCCGCAACAGGGGTTACGAAAAACTGTTTTTT
TRBJ2-7	TRBD1	TRBV7-9	.	CASSLTTGLKLYEQYF	TGTGCCAGCAGCTTAACGACAGGGTTAAAGCTCTACGAGCAGTACTTC
TRBJ1-2	TRBD1	TRBV9	.	CASSARTGRPYGYTF	TGTGCCAGCAGCGCGAGGACAGGGAGACCCTATGGCTACACCTTC
TRBJ2-5	.	TRBV12-3/TRBV12-4	once	CASSSSSSGNGETQYF	TGTGCCAGCAGTTCCTCCTCGAGCGGTAATGGGGAGACCCAGTACTTC
TRBJ2-7	.	TRBV7-4	.	CASSASHF	TGTGCCAGCAGCGCAAGTCACTTC
TRBJ1-5	.	TRBV28	.	CASSLLSSGDNSNQPQHF	TGTGCCAGCAGTCTTCTTTCCTCCGGAGACAATAGCAATCAGCCCCAGCATTTT
TRBJ2-7	.	TRBV2	.	CASGDIRNSYEQYF	TGTGCCAGCGGGGACATTCGAAACAGCTACGAGCAGTACTTC
TRBJ2-1	.	TRBV28	.	CASSFWDEQFF	TGTGCCAGCAGTTTCTGGGATGAGCAGTTCTTC
TRBJ1-5	.	TRBV4-1	.	CASSQDVLVQTNQPQHF	TGCGCCAGCAGCCAAGATGTATTGGTGCAGACGAATCAGCCCCAGCATTTT
TRBJ2-1	.	TRBV7-9	once	CASSLDSQSNEQFF	TGTGCCAGCAGCTTAGACTCCCAATCCAATGAGCAGTTCTTC
TRBJ2-3	TRBD2	TRBV7-3	.	CASSLGGRWTDTQYF	TGTGCCAGCAGCTTAGGCGGGAGGTGGACAGATACGCAGTATTTT
TRBJ1-1	.	TRBV5-4	.	CASSSRGDETEAFF	TGTGCCAGCAGCTCCCGGGGAGACGAGACGGAAGCTTTCTTT
TRBJ1-4	.	TRBV5-4	few	CASSFDTFNEKLFF	TGTGCCAGCAGCTTTGACACTTTTAATGAAAAACTGTTTTTT
TRBJ2-5	TRBD2	TRBV29-1	.	CSVEDPLAGVAETQYF	TGCAGCGTTGAAGATCCCCTAGCGGGGGTGGCGGAGACCCAGTACTTC
TRBJ2-3	.	TRBV7-9	.	CASSPPGSGTDTQYF	TGTGCCAGCAGCCCCCCGGGATCAGGCACAGATACGCAGTATTTT
TRBJ1-1	.	TRBV4-1	few	CASSQSVETEAFF	TGCGCCAGCAGCCAATCGGTCGAGACTGAAGCTTTCTTT
TRBJ2-3	.	TRBV7-9	.	CASSPPNKTSTDTQYF	TGTGCCAGCAGCCCACCGAATAAAACTAGCACAGATACGCAGTATTTT
TRBJ2-1	.	TRBV27	.	CASSSRLVGPKSSEQFF	TGTGCCAGCAGTTCCAGACTAGTTGGGCCTAAAAGTAGTGAGCAGTTCTTC
TRBJ2-1	TRBD1	TRBV11-3	few	CASSSRDRGSYNEQFF	TGTGCCAGCAGCTCACGGGACAGGGGATCCTACAATGAGCAGTTCTTC
TRBJ2-6	TRBD1	TRBV28	.	CASSLGTGLAGANVLTF	TGTGCCAGCAGTTTAGGGACAGGGCTCGCTGGGGCCAACGTCCTGACTTTC
TRBJ2-3	TRBD1	TRBV27	.	CASSLGTGVTDTQYF	TGTGCCAGCAGTTTAGGGACAGGAGTAACAGATACGCAGTATTTT
TRBJ2-1	.	TRBV4-3	many	CASSQEWGTGANEQFF	TGCGCCAGCAGCCAAGAATGGGGTACGGGGGCGAATGAGCAGTTCTTC
TRBJ1-1	TRBD1	TRBV29-1	.	CSVEDFGRGTEAFF	TGCAGCGTTGAAGACTTTGGCAGGGGGACTGAAGCTTTCTTT
TRBJ2-5	.	TRBV4-1	.	CASSQGTPETQYF	TGCGCCAGCAGCCAAGGAACCCCCGAGACCCAGTACTTC
TRBJ2-1	.	TRBV19	.	CASSMRGESYNEQFF	TGTGCCAGTAGTATGCGAGGGGAATCCTACAATGAGCAGTTCTTC
TRBJ2-1	.	TRBV7-3	few	CASSLTRMERWSSYNEQFF	TGTGCCAGCAGCTTAACGAGGATGGAGCGTTGGAGTTCCTACAATGAGCAGTTCTTC
TRBJ2-7	TRBD2	TRBV6-5	.	CASSYSGLAGGYEQYF	TGTGCCAGCAGTTACTCGGGACTAGCGGGCGGATACGAGCAGTACTTC
TRBJ1-2	TRBD1	TRBV7-8	few	CASSLVVTGYDGYTF	TGTGCCAGCAGCTTAGTAGTGACAGGGTATGATGGCTACACCTTC
TRBJ2-5	TRBD1	TRBV7-2	many	CASSTTGGAETQYF	TGTGCCAGCAGCACGACAGGGGGCGCGGAGACCCAGTACTTC
TRBJ2-1	.	TRBV7-6	.	CASSLVQAGLYNEQFF	TGTGCCAGCAGCTTAGTACAGGCCGGACTGTACAATGAGCAGTTCTTC
TRBJ1-4	.	TRBV6-1	.	CASSEIGQKLFF	TGTGCCAGCAGTGAGATAGGACAAAAACTGTTTTTT
TRBJ1-1	.	TRBV7-8	.	CASSTTGATEVNTEAFF	TGTGCCAGCAGCACCACCGGGGCCACGGAAGTCAACACTGAAGCTTTCTTT
TRBJ1-1	.	TRBV29-1	.	CSVPKSGRSTFF	TGCAGCGTTCCTAAATCAGGGAGATCAACTTTCTTT
TRBJ1-2	.	TRBV12-3/TRBV12-4	.	CASSYTGQYGYTF	TGTGCCAGCAGTTATACCGGACAGTATGGCTACACCTTC
TRBJ2-7	.	TRBV6-6	few	CASSVLHEQYF	TGTGCCAGCAGTGTTCTCCACGAGCAGTACTTC
TRBJ2-1	TRBD2	TRBV7-6	.	CASSKKRGGVYEQFF	TGTGCCAGCAGCAAAAAGCGGGGGGGCGTCTATGAGCAGTTCTTC
TRBJ2-2	TRBD2	TRBV6-2/TRBV6-3	.	CASSYSTSAMNTGELFF	TGTGCCAGCAGTTACTCGACTAGCGCGATGAACACCGGGGAGCTGTTTTTT
TRBJ2-7	.	TRBV12-3/TRBV12-4	many	CASSFRAKAYEQYF	TGTGCCAGCAGCTTCCGTGCCAAAGCCTACGAGCAGTACTTC
TRBJ1-2	.	TRBV10-3	.	CAISESGDYGYTF	TGTGCCATCAGTGAGTCGGGGGATTATGGCTACACCTTC
TRBJ1-2	TRBD1	TRBV7-9	.	CASSADRGVRYTF	TGTGCCAGCAGCGCGGACAGGGGGGTACGCTACACCTTC
TRBJ2-3	.	TRBV19	once	CASSIRQADTQYF	TGTGCCAGTAGTATTCGTCAGGCAGATACGCAGTATTTT
TRBJ2-1	.	TRBV28	.	CASSFGVQGSYNEQFF	TGTGCCAGCAGTTTTGGGGTCCAAGGCTCCTACAATGAGCAGTTCTTC
TRBJ2-7	TRBD2	TRBV7-9	.	CASSSWRGTASYEQYF	TGTGCCAGCAGCTCCTGGCGGGGGACCGCCTCCTACGAGCAGTACTTC
TRBJ2-3	.	TRBV19	.	CASSILGALSSTDTQYF	TGTGCCAGTAGTATATTGGGGGCCTTGTCTAGCACAGATACGCAGTATTTT
TRBJ2-7	TRBD1	TRBV28	few	CASSNLQGPAYEQYF	TGTGCCAGCAGTAACCTACAGGGGCCGGCCTACGAGCAGTACTTC
TRBJ1-1	.	TRBV24-1	.	CATSDQGYDEAFF	TGTGCCACCAGTGATCAGGGGTACGACGAAGCTTTCTTT
TRBJ2-3	.	TRBV12-3/TRBV12-4	few	CASGPGVTDTQYF	TGTGCCAGCGGTCCGGGGGTGACAGATACGCAGTATTTT
TRBJ2-1	TRBD2	TRBV19	.	CASRSSSGGGNEQFF	TGTGCCAGTAGGTCATCTAGCGGGGGGGGCAATGAGCAGTTCTTC